Listed below are T cell receptor beta chains from one sample, sequenced in a study of radiotherapy plus CTLA-4 blockade in lung cancer. Assay used: immunoSEQ multiplex PCR; TCRdb lists only in-frame clones, some missing. The sample lists roughly 93,000 clones; 82% were seen once. Source: peripheral blood, taken from a patient treated with radiotherapy plus ipilimumab. Source of these receptors: a human donor with non-small cell lung cancer who had a partial response to radiotherapy plus ipilimumab. Each CDR3 is given with its conserved first and last residue. The order of the fields is D gene, V gene, clone size, J gene, CDR3 DNA, CDR3 protein. The D gene is left open where the match is weak. Rows may omit the clone size; those that give it use once, few, many or a size class.

TRBD2	TRBV6-1	NA	TRBJ2-1	TGTGCCAGCAGTGAAGGGACTAGCGGGAGCAATGAGCAGTTCTTC	CASSEGTSGSNEQFF
NA	TRBV5-4	NA	TRBJ2-7	TGTGCCAGCAGCTTGGAATCCAACTCCTACGAGCAGTACTTC	CASSLESNSYEQYF
NA	TRBV28	NA	TRBJ1-3	TGTGCCAGCAGAGGAGGACTGCTCTCTGGAAACACCATATATTTT	CASRGGLLSGNTIYF
NA	TRBV9	NA	TRBJ2-4	TGTGCCAGCAGCGTAGCTACGGGGGGAGGGGGGGCAAACATTCAGTACTTC	CASSVATGGGGANIQYF
NA	TRBV5-6	NA	TRBJ2-7	TGTGCCAGCAGCTCTACAAACCGGGGGTTGGCCGAGCAGTACTTC	CASSSTNRGLAEQYF
NA	TRBV5-1	NA	TRBJ2-2	TGCGCCAGCAGCTTGGGACAGGTTAACACCGGGGAGCTGTTTTTT	CASSLGQVNTGELFF
TRBD2	TRBV7-2	NA	TRBJ2-3	TGTGCCAGCAGCCCAAGCGGGAGTAAGACAGATACGCAGTATTTT	CASSPSGSKTDTQYF
TRBD1	TRBV7-2	NA	TRBJ2-7	TGTGCCAGCAGCTCGGAGAAGGGACAGCCGTACTTC	CASSSEKGQPYF
TRBD1	TRBV28	NA	TRBJ2-5	TGTGCCAGCAGTTCATCATGGGACAGGTCCGCTCAAGAGACCCAGTACTTC	CASSSSWDRSAQETQYF
TRBD2	TRBV28	NA	TRBJ2-1	TGTGCCAGCAGTTTAGGGGCGGGAGGGAGAAGCCAGCAGTTCTTC	CASSLGAGGRSQQFF
NA	TRBV19	NA	TRBJ2-7	TGTGCCAGTAGTATGCGCGGTCCGGGACAAGGATACGAGCAGTACTTC	CASSMRGPGQGYEQYF
TRBD2	TRBV19	NA	TRBJ2-1	TGTGCCAGTAGTATAGAAACTAGCGGGAGGTACAATGAGCAGTTCTTC	CASSIETSGRYNEQFF
TRBD1	TRBV7-3	NA	TRBJ1-1	TGTGCCAGCAGCCCAGGGACAGGGGCCAACACTGAAGCTTTCTTT	CASSPGTGANTEAFF
TRBD2	TRBV5-1	NA	TRBJ2-7	TGCGCCAGCAGTCCTAGCGGGGATTTCTACGAGCAGTACTTC	CASSPSGDFYEQYF
TRBD2	TRBV27	NA	TRBJ2-3	TGTGCCAGCACCCCTAGCGGGAGGGCCTGGACAGATACGCAGTATTTT	CASTPSGRAWTDTQYF
TRBD1	TRBV5-8	NA	TRBJ2-1	TGTGCCAGCTCCCGGGACAGGGGGATGAATGAGCAGTTCTTC	CASSRDRGMNEQFF
TRBD2	TRBV14	NA	TRBJ2-2	TGTGCCAGCAGCTCTACTAGCGGGAGGACCGGGGAGCTGTTTTTT	CASSSTSGRTGELFF
TRBD1	TRBV15	NA	TRBJ2-2	TGTGCCACCAGCAGAGTGGGGACAGGGGACACCGGGGAGCTGTTTTTT	CATSRVGTGDTGELFF
NA	TRBV7-2	NA	TRBJ1-5	TGTGCCAGCAGCTTGAGGCAGGGCGTTAGTCCCCAGCATTTT	CASSLRQGVSPQHF
NA	TRBV5-5	NA	TRBJ1-3	TGTGCCAGCAGCTTGGCCAACTCTGGAAACACCATATATTTT	CASSLANSGNTIYF
TRBD2	TRBV19	NA	TRBJ2-3	TGTGCCGTCCGTGGCGGGAGCGTTGGAGATACGCAGTATTTT	CAVRGGSVGDTQYF
NA	TRBV27	many	TRBJ1-1	TGTGCCAGCAGTTCTAGGACTGAAGCTTTCTTT	CASSSRTEAFF
TRBD1	TRBV5-1	NA	TRBJ2-7	TGCGCCAGCAGCATGGACAGGGGGGAGCAGTACTTC	CASSMDRGEQYF
TRBD2	TRBV5-3	NA	TRBJ2-5	TGTGCCAGAAGCCGCCTGGACAGCGGGAGAATAGAGACCCAGTACTTC	CARSRLDSGRIETQYF
NA	TRBV21-1	NA	TRBJ2-5	TGTGCCAGCAGCAATCTACAGGGAAGGCAAGAGACCCAGTACTTC	CASSNLQGRQETQYF
TRBD2	TRBV19	NA	TRBJ2-7	TGTGCCAGTAGTGCCCGCGGGAGGCCTCCGGACTTC	CASSARGRPPDF
TRBD2	TRBV5-1	once	TRBJ2-4	TGCGCCAGCAGCTTGGTAGCGGGAGGGCCGGAAAACATTCAGTACTTC	CASSLVAGGPENIQYF
TRBD1	TRBV7-2	NA	TRBJ1-1	TGTGCCAGCAGCTCCCGGACAGGGGGAAACACTGAAGCTTTCTTT	CASSSRTGGNTEAFF
TRBD1	TRBV19	NA	TRBJ1-3	TGTGCCAGTAGTCCCCGGACAGGGGGTGGAAACACCATATATTTT	CASSPRTGGGNTIYF
NA	TRBV10-2	NA	TRBJ1-6	TGCGCCAGCAGTGAGGAGGGATCGAGTTCACCCCTCCACTTT	CASSEEGSSSPLHF
NA	TRBV11-1	medium-sized	TRBJ2-7	TGTGCCAGCAGCTCTCCGGACGGACAGGGAGGGTACGAGCAGTACTTC	CASSSPDGQGGYEQYF
TRBD2	TRBV7-3	few	TRBJ2-1	TGTGCCAGCAGCTTTCTAGCGGGAGGTGAGATCTACAATGAGCAGTTCTTC	CASSFLAGGEIYNEQFF
TRBD1	TRBV30	NA	TRBJ1-1	TGTGCCTGGAGTCATTACAGGGGATACACTGAAGCTTTCTTT	CAWSHYRGYTEAFF
NA	TRBV9	few	TRBJ2-7	TGTGCCAGCAGCGTAGGAGGCGAGCAGTACTTC	CASSVGGEQYF
NA	TRBV29-1	NA	TRBJ2-3	TGCAGCGCCAAAGCGGGTCTACTTGGATCTGATACGCAGTATTTT	CSAKAGLLGSDTQYF
NA	TRBV28	NA	TRBJ1-3	TGTGCCAGCAGTTCCTACCCTCAGGGTCACGGAAACACCATATATTTT	CASSSYPQGHGNTIYF
TRBD1	TRBV5-1	NA	TRBJ2-6	TGCGCCAGCAGCCCAGGGGACAGGGGCTACTCTGGGGCCAACGTCCTGACTTTC	CASSPGDRGYSGANVLTF
NA	TRBV5-5	NA	TRBJ2-7	TGTGCCAGCAGCTTGGCTTTGAGGTACGAGCAGTACTTC	CASSLALRYEQYF
NA	TRBV7-2	NA	TRBJ2-7	TGTGCCAGCAGAAACCAGGGGTCGTTCAGCTCCTACGAGCAGTACTTC	CASRNQGSFSSYEQYF
TRBD2	TRBV6-6	NA	TRBJ2-5	TGTGCCAGCAGGGGAAGCGGGGGAAAAGAGACCCAGTACTTC	CASRGSGGKETQYF
NA	TRBV5-1	NA	TRBJ1-2	TGCGCCAGCAGCTTGGGCGATTCCTACACCTTC	CASSLGDSYTF
NA	TRBV5-4	NA	TRBJ1-1	TGTGCCAGCAGCTTGGAGGCAGGAATTAACGAAGCTTTCTTT	CASSLEAGINEAFF
TRBD2	TRBV7-9	NA	TRBJ2-2	TGTGCCAGCACGCTTGTAGCGGGAGCGATCGGGGAGCTGTTTTTT	CASTLVAGAIGELFF
TRBD1	TRBV9	NA	TRBJ2-1	TGTGCCAGCAGCATTCAGGGGGCGGTTAATGAGCAGTTCTTC	CASSIQGAVNEQFF
NA	TRBV7-9	NA	TRBJ2-3	TGTGCCAGCAGCCCGAGGGGCCGGGGGGCGAGCACAGATACGCAGTATTTT	CASSPRGRGASTDTQYF
TRBD1	TRBV6-5	few	TRBJ1-1	TGTGCCAGCACCGCGACAGGGGAGGCAGCTTTCTTT	CASTATGEAAFF
NA	TRBV5-1	NA	TRBJ2-5	TGCGCCAGCAGCTTGGCAGGGATGGGGCCAGAGACCCAGTACTTC	CASSLAGMGPETQYF
TRBD2	TRBV2	NA	TRBJ2-3	TGTGCCAGCAGCCTAGGACTAGCGGGAGGGGGCAAGGATACGCAGTATTTT	CASSLGLAGGGKDTQYF
NA	TRBV27	NA	TRBJ2-3	TGTGCCAGCAGTTTCCCCCAGCTAGCGCGCTTCACAGATACGCAGTATTTT	CASSFPQLARFTDTQYF
NA	TRBV11-2	NA	TRBJ2-1	TGTGCCAGCAGCCCACGTTGGCAAGCGTCCAATGAGCAGTTCTTC	CASSPRWQASNEQFF
TRBD2	TRBV5-1	NA	TRBJ2-3	TGCGCCAGCAGCTTGGGGCCGGCGCGGGAGACGAGCACAGATACGCAGTATTTT	CASSLGPARETSTDTQYF